These 20 T cell receptor beta chains came from one sample sequenced in a study of post-analysis software for immune sequencing data. Overall study results and limits: The five TRBV segments detected at higher frequency in patients than in controls included TRBV5-6, TRBV5-1 and TRBV20-1.

TCR beta cDNA libraries included unique molecular identifiers. One entry per CDR3 protein, called by TCRdb with MiXCR from the PCR reads. The sample shows roughly 170,000 distinct CDR3 sequences, approximately 28% of them seen only once. Their target antigens are unknown. The sample was blood. The receptor source for this set is a girl aged 10 to 17 with multiple sclerosis.

The genes are TRBV27 and TRBJ2-3, with 14 positions matching TRBD2. V dropped 6 bases and J dropped 2; count of bases not matched to a gene: 1. Per germline, CDR1 MNHEY and CDR2 SMNVEV (reference sequence). This CDR3 is built from 15 residues. DNA for the CDR3: TGTGCCAGCAGGACTAGCGGGAGGGCCACAGATACGCAGTATTTT. This codes for CASRTSGRATDTQYF.

The chain links TRBV29-1 to TRBJ1-5; a possible D gene is TRBD1 (5 bases). Germline-derived CDR1 and CDR2 are SQVTM and ANQGSEA. V gave up 4 bases and J gave up 1 base, with 8 bases separating them. The CDR3 is made up of 13 amino acids. The CDR3 is CSVVTVSNQPQHF. DNA for the CDR3: TGCAGCGTTGTGACAGTAAGCAATCAGCCCCAGCATTTT.

This chain joins TRBV3-1 and TRBJ2-3; a weak D match, TRBD1 (6 bases). Germline CDR1 LGHDT, CDR2 YNNKEL (reference sequence). Trimming removed 8 bases at V and 6 bases at J, with 18 bases between. The CDR3 loop spans 14 amino acids. CDR3 in amino acids: CASVNSLGADTQYF. CDR3 in DNA: TGTGCCAGCGTCAACTCGTTGGGGGCCGATACGCAGTATTTT.

The chain carries TRBV5-1 and TRBJ2-3, with 9 nucleotides matching TRBD2. Losses at the gene ends were 0 bases for V and 6 bases for J; bases not matched to a gene: 5. Looked up from germline, CDR1 is SGHRS and CDR2 is YFSETQ. This CDR3 spans 15 amino acids. The chain's CDR3 is CASSLGLAGIDTQYF. Written as DNA, the CDR3 is TGCGCCAGCAGCTTGGGGCTAGCGGGAATCGATACGCAGTATTTT.

Turning to this clonotype: Sequence at one end of the junction differs from germline and may be a read error. V is TRBV15 and J is TRBJ1-2; D is ambiguous. This CDR3 is built from 16 residues. Germline V gene lookup returns CDR1 LNHNV and CDR2 YYDKDF (reference sequence). CDR3 in DNA: TGTGCCACCAGCAGATCTAAACCCGGGGTTGACTATGGCTGCACCTTC. Its translation: CATSRSKPGVDYGCTF.

In the case of this clonotype: Being one base from a much bigger clone, this may be a read error. The V and J genes are TRBV4-1 and TRBJ2-7; 7 nucleotides agree with TRBD2. V shed 4 bases and J 6 bases; nucleotides not matched to a gene: 15. The CDR3 covers 16 residues. Germline V gene data show CDR1 as MGHRA and CDR2 as YSYEKL. The CDR3 region has the DNA TGCGCCAGCAGCCGAGAACAGCTAAGGGGAGGGGTCGAGCAGTACTTC. The encoded protein is CASSREQLRGGVEQYF.

This clonotype was recorded a few times. V and J are TRBV4-2 and TRBJ1-5; D call uncertain. The length of the CDR3 is 14 residues. Germline V gene sequence: CDR1 LGHNA, CDR2 YNFKEQ. Trimming took 3 bases from V and 4 from J, leaving 10 bases between them. CDR3: CASSHGVKNQPQHF. The CDR3 nucleotides read TGTGCCAGCAGCCACGGGGTAAAGAATCAGCCCCAGCATTTT.

This clonotype came up many times. The chain is built from TRBV6-5 and TRBJ1-2; a possible D gene is TRBD1 (6 bases). The CDR3 covers 11 residues. The germline CDR1 and CDR2 sequences are MNHEY and SVGAGI. V lost 2 bases, J lost 8 bases, and 6 bases lay in between. This chain's CDR3 is CASSYQGGYTF. The CDR3 DNA follows: TGTGCCAGCAGTTACCAGGGGGGCTACACCTTC.

This clonotype occurred a few times. The V call is TRBV12-5, the J call TRBJ1-5; 8 bases fit TRBD1. The V gene's germline CDR1 is LGHNT and CDR2 FRNRAP. The V gene end was trimmed by 5 bases and the J gene end by 7 bases; junction bases not matched to a gene: 7. The CDR3 covers 14 residues. The CDR3 is CASGLQGAQQPQHF. The CDR3 bases are TGTGCTAGTGGTCTCCAGGGGGCACAGCAGCCCCAGCATTTT. Together with reference TRBV12-5 and TRBJ1-5, the CDR3 gives the full variable domain: DARVTQTPRHKVTEMGQEVTMRCQPILGHNTVFWYRQTMMQGLELLAYFRNRAPLDDSGMPKDRFSAEMPDATLATLKIQPSEPRDSAVYFCASGLQGAQQPQHFGDGTRLSIL.

The rearrangement joins TRBV11-3 to TRBJ2-1, with 7 bases lining up with TRBD2. This CDR3 has 15 amino acids. The germline V gene encodes CDR1 SGHNT and CDR2 YENEEA. V shed 3 bases and J 5 bases; nucleotides not matched to a gene: 7. The CDR3 sequence is CASSLHGRSHNEQFF. Written as DNA, the CDR3 is TGTGCCAGCAGCTTGCACGGGAGGTCCCACAATGAGCAGTTCTTC.

This clonotype was detected many times. This chain joins TRBV20-1 and TRBJ2-5; D not resolved. From germline, CDR1 is DFQATT and CDR2 SNEGSKA (reference sequence). CDR3 length: 13 residues. With 6 bases removed from V and 1 base from J, the gap between germline ends came to 12 bases. The CDR3 loop reads CSAQTPLQETQYF. The CDR3 DNA reads TGCAGTGCCCAGACCCCGCTCCAAGAGACCCAGTACTTC.

This clonotype was seen repeatedly, ten times or more. In nucleotides, the CDR3 is TGTGCCAGCAGCACGGAAGCGGGAGGCTCCTACGAGCAGTACTTC. Protein product: CASSTEAGGSYEQYF. The chain joins TRBV5-6 to TRBJ2-7, with TRBD2 matching over 9 bases. V lost 4 bases and J lost 0; bases outside the gene matches: 5. CDR1 is SGHDT and CDR2 is YYEEEE in the germline V gene. CDR3 length: 15 residues.

V is TRBV7-2 and J is TRBJ1-5; D gene unclear. Trimming shortened V by 5 bases and J by 5 bases, and 16 bases separated the two germline ends. This CDR3 spans 15 amino acids. Germline V lookup: CDR1 SGHTA, CDR2 FQGNSA. In DNA form, the CDR3 reads TGTGCCAGCAGCCCATCAACAGCTACATATCAGCCCCAGCATTTT. This sequence encodes CASSPSTATYQPQHF.

This clonotype was detected many times. The rearrangement joins TRBV5-1 to TRBJ2-4, with a tentative D call TRBD2 (6 bases). The germline gives CDR1 SGHRS, CDR2 YFSETQ. The V gene lost 1 base and the J gene lost 8 bases, with 10 bases spanning the gap. This CDR3 comprises 13 residues. The CDR3 bases are TGCGCCAGCAGCTTGCCGGGAGAGGACATTCAGTACTTC. Residues: CASSLPGEDIQYF.

This clonotype was counted between two and nine times. The chain couples TRBV20-1 to TRBJ2-5; 8 positions match TRBD1. The J segment lost 1 base and the V segment lost 2 bases, leaving 6 bases of the junction unmatched. The CDR3 is 15 amino acids. Germline V CDR1 and CDR2: DFQATT, SNEGSKA (reference sequence). CDR3 sequence: CSARKTGTGQETQYF. CDR3 in DNA: TGCAGTGCTAGAAAAACCGGGACAGGCCAAGAGACCCAGTACTTC.

The J gene is TRBJ2-5, the V gene TRBV3-1; D is ambiguous. Germline V gene lookup returns CDR1 LGHDT and CDR2 YNNKEL (reference sequence). The ends were cut back, 3 bases at V and 5 bases at J, with 7 bases in the middle. This CDR3 spans 12 amino acids. The CDR3 DNA sequence: TGTGCCAGCAGCCATATGGGGGAGACCCAGTACTTC. Its protein is CASSHMGETQYF.

This clonotype was recorded at least ten times. The chain recombines TRBV4-2 with TRBJ2-2; 9 bases are shared with TRBD1. The CDR3 is 17 amino acids. Germline V gene sequence: CDR1 LGHNA, CDR2 YNFKEQ. V lost 0 bases to trimming and J lost 6 bases; unmatched junction nucleotides: 8. The CDR3 nucleotides are TGTGCCAGCAGCCAAGACCCTGGGACAGGGCGCGCCGGGGAGCTGTTTTTT. Translating it yields CASSQDPGTGRAGELFF.

The rearrangement links TRBV10-3 to TRBJ1-1, with D possibly matching TRBD1 (5 bases). This CDR3 has 17 residues. The germline V and J ends were trimmed by 3 bases and 1 base, with 18 bases remaining between them. Per the germline V gene, CDR1 is ENHRY and CDR2 is SYGVKD. CDR3 nucleotides: TGTGCCATCAGTGACTCGGAAAGGATAGGGGCGAACACTGAAGCTTTCTTT. This gives the protein CAISDSERIGANTEAFF.

The sample holds many counts of this clonotype. J is TRBJ2-7 and V is TRBV27; tentative D call: TRBD1 (5 bases). This CDR3 is 14 amino acids long. Trimming shortened V by 0 bases and J by 2 bases, and 8 bases separated the two germline ends. Per the germline V gene, CDR1 is MNHEY and CDR2 is SMNVEV (reference sequence). CDR3 residues: CASSLSTGTYEQYF. The CDR3 DNA sequence: TGTGCCAGCAGTTTATCAACAGGTACCTACGAGCAGTACTTC.

This clonotype has more than one count but fewer than ten. The chain employs TRBV5-1 and TRBJ2-5; D is possibly TRBD2 (7 bases). Per germline, CDR1 SGHRS and CDR2 YFSETQ. V was trimmed by 4 bases and J by 2 bases, leaving 12 bases between them. This CDR3 has 14 residues. The CDR3 loop is CASSRGAGQETQYF. CDR3 nucleotide sequence: TGCGCCAGCAGCCGGGGGGCCGGGCAAGAGACCCAGTACTTC.